Below are 22 T cell receptor beta chains sequenced from a single sample in a study of graft-versus-host responses after intestinal transplantation. Here immunoSEQ multiplex PCR was the method, and the copy in TCRdb shows in-frame clones only, minus some. The table has about 64,000 clones, just under 95% seen once. Here the sequenced sample was bone marrow, taken less than 750 days after intestinal transplantation. All receptors come from a human patient who received an intestinal transplant, so some T cells may come from the graft donor.

This clone was found once. The chain uses TRBV6-6 and TRBJ2-7, with 9 bases identical to TRBD2. Germline CDR1 MNHNY, CDR2 SVGAGI (reference sequence). V dropped 1 base and J dropped 4; count of bases not matched to a gene: 8. This CDR3 has 16 amino acids. The CDR3 reads CASSYFVKRGDYEQYF. The CDR3 coding sequence is TGTGCCAGCAGTTACTTCGTCAAGCGGGGGGATTACGAGCAGTACTTC.

V gene TRBV6-1 combines with J gene TRBJ1-6; D is perhaps TRBD1 (5 bases). Germline CDR1 reads MNHNS; CDR2 reads SASEGT. Trimming stripped 7 bases from V and 7 bases from J, with 11 bases between. This CDR3 has 13 amino acids. The CDR3 reads CASIGGGNSPLHF. Here the CDR3 DNA reads TGTGCCAGCATCGGGGGTGGAAATTCACCCCTCCACTTT.

The rearrangement links TRBV10-2 to TRBJ1-1; 7 positions agree with TRBD1. This CDR3 is 15 amino acids long. Germline CDR1 reads WSHSY; CDR2 reads SAAADI. J lost 5 bases, V lost 6 bases, and 12 bases had no gene match. CDR3 nucleotides: TGCGCCAGCAGCAAAATAGGGACAGAGGGTACTGAAGCTTTCTTT. Translation: CASSKIGTEGTEAFF.

The rearrangement links TRBV7-9 to TRBJ2-3; tentative D call: TRBD2 (6 bases). This CDR3 has 16 residues. The V and J ends lost 3 bases and 0 bases respectively, with 13 bases between them. CDR1 SEHNR and CDR2 FQNEAQ come from the germline V gene (reference sequence). The CDR3: CASSFRRGGSTDTQYF. CDR3 bases: TGTGCCAGCAGCTTTCGCCGCGGAGGGAGCACAGATACGCAGTATTTT.

This chain links TRBV4-2 with TRBJ2-4; 7 nucleotides agree with TRBD1. The CDR3 contains 14 residues. Germline V gene data show CDR1 as LGHNA and CDR2 as YNFKEQ. The junction had 8 bases not matched to a gene; V was cut back by 4 bases and J by 8 bases. CDR3 DNA sequence: TGTGCCAGCAGCCTAATAGGGGGCGGTGACATTCAGTACTTC. Translation gives CASSLIGGGDIQYF.

About this clone: This specimen includes other DNA sequences encoding the same CDR3. V and J are TRBV19 and TRBJ2-2, with D perhaps matching TRBD2 (6 bases). Trimming stripped 5 bases from V and 4 bases from J, with 11 bases between. The CDR3 loop spans 14 amino acids. Germline lookup yields CDR1 LNHDA and CDR2 SQIVND (reference sequence). The CDR3 spells CASSGGGGTGELFF. CDR3 DNA: TGTGCCAGTAGTGGGGGAGGTGGCACCGGGGAGCTGTTTTTT.

V gene TRBV19 combines with J gene TRBJ1-1; 7 bases agree with TRBD1. V dropped 3 bases and J dropped 4; count of bases not matched to a gene: 5. Germline V gene sequence: CDR1 LNHDA, CDR2 SQIVND (reference sequence). The CDR3 extends over 14 amino acids. CDR3: CASSIEGAITEAFF. CDR3 coding DNA: TGTGCCAGTAGTATCGAGGGGGCGATCACTGAAGCTTTCTTT.

A remark on this clone: This same CDR3 is encoded by further DNA sequences in the sample. The V gene is TRBV7-2, the J gene TRBJ2-5; possibly TRBD2 for D (5 bases). The CDR3 consists of 13 residues. Germline V gives CDR1 SGHTA, CDR2 FQGNSA. V was pared by 5 bases and J by 1 base, with 8 bases between. The CDR3 sequence: CASSTRVQETQYF. In DNA form, the CDR3 reads TGTGCCAGCAGCACTAGGGTCCAAGAGACCCAGTACTTC.

This rearrangement joins TRBV6-5 to TRBJ1-1; D unresolved. This CDR3 spans 14 amino acids. Germline V gene lookup returns CDR1 MNHEY and CDR2 SVGAGI. V lost 0 bases and J 2 bases, leaving 7 bases between the germline ends. CDR3 DNA sequence: TGTGCCAGCAGTTACTCGGGGAGTAACACTGAAGCTTTCTTT. Encoded protein: CASSYSGSNTEAFF.

This rearrangement joins TRBV10-2 to TRBJ2-1, with TRBD2 as a possible D gene (6 bases). V lost 9 bases and J lost 2, with 17 bases in between. Germline V gene data show CDR1 as WSHSY and CDR2 as SAAADI. The CDR3 has 15 residues. The CDR3, as DNA: TGCGCCAGTGCATTAGCGGAGATTACCTACAATGAGCAGTTCTTC. The encoded protein is CASALAEITYNEQFF.

The V gene is TRBV27, the J gene TRBJ2-5; 7 bases line up with TRBD2. The germline gives CDR1 MNHEY, CDR2 SMNVEV (reference sequence). This CDR3 is built from 14 residues. V was clipped by 7 bases and J by 5 bases; unmatched bases: 10. The CDR3: CASMPRGVGETQYF. DNA of the CDR3: TGTGCCAGCATGCCCCGGGGGGTAGGGGAGACCCAGTACTTC.

The chain links TRBV29-1 to TRBJ2-3; 9 nucleotides agree with TRBD2. V shed 3 bases and J 2 bases; nucleotides not matched to a gene: 6. The CDR3 is made up of 15 amino acids. Germline CDR1 is SQVTM and CDR2 is ANQGSEA. CDR3 region: CSVELVAGDTDTQYF. CDR3 DNA: TGCAGCGTTGAGCTAGTAGCGGGGGACACAGATACGCAGTATTTT.

Regarding this clone: Relative to the germline gene, one junction end is altered; a read error may explain this. This chain joins TRBV29-1 and TRBJ2-5, with D tentatively TRBD1 or TRBD2 (5 bases each). The CDR3 length is 14 residues. Per germline, CDR1 SQVTM and CDR2 ANQGSEA. The CDR3 nucleotides are TGCAGCGTTGAAATAGTAGGTCAGGGAGAGCCCCAGTACTTC. Translated: CSVEIVGQGEPQYF.

The gene calls are TRBV2 and TRBJ1-6; TRBD1 agrees at 9 bases. The CDR3 runs to 15 residues. Germline lookup yields CDR1 SNHLY and CDR2 FYNNEI. Trimming at V came to 8 bases and at J to 5 bases, leaving 7 bases not matched to a gene. This CDR3 is CASYLGDRDNSPLHF. DNA of the CDR3: TGTGCCAGCTACCTAGGGGACAGGGATAATTCACCCCTCCACTTT.

J is TRBJ1-6 and V is TRBV5-1; TRBD1 is a possible D gene (5 bases). There are 15 residues in the CDR3. Trimming stripped 1 base from V and 13 bases from J, with 18 bases between. Looked up from germline, CDR1 is SGHRS and CDR2 is YFSETQ. This CDR3 reads CASSLSNRTLAPLHF. The CDR3 region has the DNA TGCGCCAGCAGCTTGAGTAACAGGACCTTAGCTCCCCTCCACTTT. The complete variable domain, with remaining parts taken from reference TRBV5-1 and TRBJ1-6, reads KAGVTQTPRYLIKTRGQQVTLSCSPISGHRSVSWYQQTPGQGLQFLFEYFSETQRNKGNFPGRFSGRQFSNSRSEMNVSTLELGDSALYLCASSLSNRTLAPLHFGNGTRLTVT.

The chain is built from TRBV11-1 and TRBJ2-5; unclear D gene. The ends were cut back, 5 bases at V and 2 bases at J, with 3 bases in the middle. This CDR3 has 11 amino acids. Germline CDR1 reads SGHAT; CDR2 reads FQDESV (reference sequence). CDR3 region: CASSAQETQYF. In DNA, the CDR3 is TGTGCCAGCAGCGCGCAAGAGACCCAGTACTTC.

Written as DNA, the CDR3 is TGTGCCAGTAGTATCTTAGACTCAAACATTCAGTACTTC. Protein: CASSILDSNIQYF. This chain connects TRBV19 to TRBJ2-4, with D hard to call. The CDR3 has 13 amino acids. Trimming pared 3 bases from V and 6 bases from J, leaving 9 bases between. In germline, CDR1 is LNHDA, CDR2 SQIVND (reference sequence).

The chain couples TRBV5-1 to TRBJ2-3, with unresolved D. The germline V and J ends were trimmed by 0 bases and 1 base, with 9 bases remaining between them. The CDR3 loop spans 15 amino acids. Germline CDR1 reads SGHRS; CDR2 reads YFSETQ. The CDR3 DNA sequence: TGCGCCAGCAGCTTGGTGAACGCAGGCACAGATACGCAGTATTTT. Translated: CASSLVNAGTDTQYF.

The CDR3 sequence is CASSSVGRGTGELFF. In DNA, the CDR3 is TGTGCCAGCAGCTCCGTGGGTCGGGGCACCGGGGAGCTGTTTTTT. The V call is TRBV7-9, the J call TRBJ2-2; D may be TRBD2 (5 bases). The V end lost 4 bases, the J end lost 4 bases, and 13 bases lay between the germline ends. The CDR3 is 15 residues long. CDR1 and CDR2 (germline): SEHNR, FQNEAQ (reference sequence).

This clone has a handful of counts. The V and J genes are TRBV30 and TRBJ1-1; no reliable D call. Germline loops: CDR1 GTSNPN, CDR2 SVGIG (reference sequence). Trimming took off 0 bases at V and 6 bases at J, with 8 bases between the two ends. The CDR3 consists of 12 residues. The CDR3 reads CAWSVERAEAFF. DNA for the CDR3: TGTGCCTGGAGTGTGGAACGGGCTGAAGCTTTCTTT.

V and J are TRBV6-1 and TRBJ2-5; 12 bases agree with TRBD2. Losses at the gene ends were 7 bases for V and 5 bases for J; bases not matched to a gene: 5. CDR3 length: 14 residues. Germline V gene lookup returns CDR1 MNHNS and CDR2 SASEGT. For the CDR3, the DNA is TGTGCCAGCACGGCTAGCGGGGGGGCGGAGACCCAGTACTTC. Encoded protein: CASTASGGAETQYF.

The chain is built from TRBV14 and TRBJ2-7; possible D gene TRBD1, 6 bases. The CDR3 contains 12 residues. CDR1 SGHDN and CDR2 FVKESK come from the germline V gene. With 2 bases removed from V and 5 bases from J, the gap between germline ends came to 7 bases. CDR3: CASSQTGHEQYF. The CDR3 DNA is TGTGCCAGCAGCCAAACAGGGCACGAGCAGTACTTC.